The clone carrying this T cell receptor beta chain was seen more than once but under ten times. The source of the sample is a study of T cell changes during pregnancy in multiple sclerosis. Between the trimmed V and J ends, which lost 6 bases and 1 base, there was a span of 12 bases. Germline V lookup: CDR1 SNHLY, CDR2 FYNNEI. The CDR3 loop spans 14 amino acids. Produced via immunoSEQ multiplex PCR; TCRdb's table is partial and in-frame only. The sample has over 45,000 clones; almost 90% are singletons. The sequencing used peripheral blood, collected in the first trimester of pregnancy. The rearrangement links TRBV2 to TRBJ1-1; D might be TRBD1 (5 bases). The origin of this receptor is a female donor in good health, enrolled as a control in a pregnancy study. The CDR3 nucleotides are TGTGCCAGCAGAAGACAGTCCGAGAACACTGAAGCTTTCTTT. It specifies CASRRQSENTEAFF.